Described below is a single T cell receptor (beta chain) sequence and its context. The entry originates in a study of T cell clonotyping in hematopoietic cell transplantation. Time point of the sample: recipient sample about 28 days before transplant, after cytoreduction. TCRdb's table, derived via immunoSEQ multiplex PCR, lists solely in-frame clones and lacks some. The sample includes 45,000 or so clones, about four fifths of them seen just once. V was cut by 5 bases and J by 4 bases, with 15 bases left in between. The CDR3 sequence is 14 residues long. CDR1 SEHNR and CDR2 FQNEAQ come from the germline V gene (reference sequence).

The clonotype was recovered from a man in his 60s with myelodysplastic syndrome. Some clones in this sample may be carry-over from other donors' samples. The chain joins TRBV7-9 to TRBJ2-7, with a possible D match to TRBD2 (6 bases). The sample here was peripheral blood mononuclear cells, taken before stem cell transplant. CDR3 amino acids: CASSHSTGRYEQYF. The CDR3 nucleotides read TGTGCCAGCAGCCATTCGACGGGGAGGTACGAGCAGTACTTC.